These T cell receptor beta chains were read from a single sample in a study of blood T cell repertoires in COVID-19. Repertoires were generated with immunoSEQ multiplex PCR, while TCRdb's copy carries only in-frame clones and drops some. Here the sample spans about 140,000 clones, less than 80% being singletons. Sequenced material: peripheral blood. Source of these receptors: a woman aged 80 or over with active or convalescent COVID-19. The CDR3 runs from the conserved cysteine through the conserved F or W. D genes are given only for firm matches. Part of the rows lack a size; the others show once, few, many or a class for expanded clones.

clone_size	v_call	j_call	d_call	cdr3_nt	cdr3_aa
few	TRBV7-6	TRBJ2-7	NA	TGTGCCAGCAGCAAAATACAGGGGAGGGAGCAGTACTTC	CASSKIQGREQYF
NA	TRBV19	TRBJ1-4	NA	TGTGCCAGTAGTACCCAGGGGTATGAAAAACTGTTTTTT	CASSTQGYEKLFF
once	TRBV4-1	TRBJ2-7	NA	TGCGCCAGCAGCCAAGTCCCTCCGCAGGGAACCTACGAGCAGTACTTC	CASSQVPPQGTYEQYF
NA	TRBV11-3	TRBJ1-1	NA	TGTGCCAGCAGCAGTGTCTTGAGCACTGAAGCTTTCTTT	CASSSVLSTEAFF
few	TRBV28	TRBJ2-5	TRBD1	TGTGCCAGCAGTTTATCTCAGGGACAGGGTGGGGAGACCCAGTACTTC	CASSLSQGQGGETQYF
NA	TRBV5-5	TRBJ2-4	TRBD1	TGTGCCAGCAGCTTATCGACAGGGTCAATGGGAAACATTCAGTACTTC	CASSLSTGSMGNIQYF
NA	TRBV19	TRBJ1-2	TRBD1	TGTGCCAGTAGTCTGACAGGGTTTCTGTCAAAAGACTATGGCTACACCTTC	CASSLTGFLSKDYGYTF
NA	TRBV28	TRBJ1-2	TRBD1	TGTGCCAGCACCGATCTACAGGGGACTTTTGGGGGCTACACCTTC	CASTDLQGTFGGYTF
NA	TRBV16	TRBJ1-2	NA	TGTGCCAGCAGCCAATCATGGGGGGATTACTATGGCTACACCTTC	CASSQSWGDYYGYTF
few	TRBV19	TRBJ2-1	TRBD1	TGTGCCAGTAGCCACGGACAGGGTCTCAATGAGCAGTTCTTC	CASSHGQGLNEQFF
NA	TRBV18	TRBJ2-1	TRBD1	TGTGCCAGCTCACCACCGGGACAGGGTTACAATGAGCAGTTCTTC	CASSPPGQGYNEQFF
NA	TRBV5-1	TRBJ1-3	NA	TGCGCCAGCAGCTCACGGCAGGGTTCTGGAAACACCATATATTTT	CASSSRQGSGNTIYF
NA	TRBV20-1	TRBJ2-3	TRBD1	TGCAGTGCTAGTTGGGGACAGGTGTCAGATACGCAGTATTTT	CSASWGQVSDTQYF
few	TRBV18	TRBJ2-5	TRBD2	TGTGCCAGCTCACCTCTTAGCGGGGGAGAGACCCAGTACTTC	CASSPLSGGETQYF
NA	TRBV6-2/TRBV6-3	TRBJ1-5	TRBD1	TGTGCCAGCAGTCGCCCGCGACAGGGAAGCAATCAGCCCCAGCATTTT	CASSRPRQGSNQPQHF
NA	TRBV28	TRBJ1-4	TRBD1	TGTGCCAGCAGTCCGACAGGGGGTAAAAAACTGTTTTTT	CASSPTGGKKLFF
NA	TRBV3-1/TRBV3-2	TRBJ2-3	TRBD2	TGTGCCAGCAGCCAAGATTTGGCGGGGGGGCGAGATACGCAGTATTTT	CASSQDLAGGRDTQYF
few	TRBV4-1	TRBJ1-5	NA	TGCGCCAGCAGCCTAACGACAATCCAGCCCCAGCATTTT	CASSLTTIQPQHF
NA	TRBV6-5	TRBJ1-1	NA	TGTGCCAGCAGTTCAAGCCTAACGAATGAAGCTTTCTTT	CASSSSLTNEAFF
many	TRBV14	TRBJ1-2	NA	TGTGCCGTCGGGAAGAGTAACTATGGCTACACCTTC	CAVGKSNYGYTF
NA	TRBV6-5	TRBJ1-1	TRBD1	TGTGCCAGCAGCGACAGGCAGGGGGCGGTTACTGAAGCTTTCTTT	CASSDRQGAVTEAFF
once	TRBV4-3	TRBJ2-1	TRBD1	TGCGCCAGCAGCCTAGAGGGACAGAGAGACAATGAGCAGTTCTTC	CASSLEGQRDNEQFF
NA	TRBV7-2	TRBJ2-3	TRBD1	TGTGCCAGCAGCCTAAAACAGGGGACGCTATACACAGATACGCAGTATTTT	CASSLKQGTLYTDTQYF
NA	TRBV2	TRBJ2-7	TRBD2	TGTGCCAGCAGTCCGAGCGGGGGGGCCTACGAGCAGTACTTC	CASSPSGGAYEQYF
NA	TRBV15	TRBJ2-5	NA	TGTGCCACCAGCAGAGATCCCGTGGGCCGTGAGACCCAGTACTTC	CATSRDPVGRETQYF